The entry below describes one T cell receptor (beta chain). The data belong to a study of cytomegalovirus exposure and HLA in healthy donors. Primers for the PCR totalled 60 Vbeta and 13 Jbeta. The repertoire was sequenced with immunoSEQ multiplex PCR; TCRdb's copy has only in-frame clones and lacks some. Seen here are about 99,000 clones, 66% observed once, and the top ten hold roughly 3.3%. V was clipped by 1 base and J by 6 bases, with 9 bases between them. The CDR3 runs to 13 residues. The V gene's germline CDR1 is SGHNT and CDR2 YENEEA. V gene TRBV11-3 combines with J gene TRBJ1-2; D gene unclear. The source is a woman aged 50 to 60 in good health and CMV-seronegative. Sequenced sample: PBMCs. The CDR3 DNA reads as TGTGCCAGCAGCTTAGTCGGCGGGAATGGCTACACCTTC. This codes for CASSLVGGNGYTF.